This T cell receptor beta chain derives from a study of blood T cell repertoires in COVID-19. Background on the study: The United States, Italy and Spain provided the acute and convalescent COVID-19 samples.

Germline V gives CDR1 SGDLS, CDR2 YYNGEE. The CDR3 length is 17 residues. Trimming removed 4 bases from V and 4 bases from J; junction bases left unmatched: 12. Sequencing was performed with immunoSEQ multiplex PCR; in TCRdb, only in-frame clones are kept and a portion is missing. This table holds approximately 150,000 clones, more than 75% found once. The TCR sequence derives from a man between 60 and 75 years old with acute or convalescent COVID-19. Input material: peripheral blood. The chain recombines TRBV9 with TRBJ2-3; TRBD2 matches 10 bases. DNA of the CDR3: TGTGCCAGCAGCTCAGGGGTCCTAGCGGGAGCAGCAGATACGCAGTATTTT. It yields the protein CASSSGVLAGAADTQYF.